Sequencing of this T cell receptor beta chain was carried out in a study of T cells after yellow fever vaccination. Study-wide context: SMART-Seq v4 Ultra Low Input prepared libraries from low-cell fractions. Regarding the study as a whole: Most clones from primary vaccination resurfaced after the booster (about 96% CD4, less than 90% CD8). Sorted repertoires could include abundant contaminating clonotypes from bulk cells.

This clonotype was picked up many times. Its target is unknown. Conversion of TCR transcripts into cDNA relied on 5'RACE template switching, which added a universal primer site and UMIs. TCRdb redid the calling of the 5' RACE reads with MiXCR, one entry per CDR3 protein. The sample contains approximately 250,000 distinct CDR3 sequences, approximately 6.3% of which appear only once. V lost 2 bases to trimming and J lost 3 bases, with 9 bases between them. CDR1 SGHRS and CDR2 YFSETQ come from the germline V gene. The CDR3 extends over 13 amino acids. The rearrangement joins TRBV5-1 to TRBJ2-7; maybe TRBD1 (5 bases). The sample here was CD4+ T cells sorted from PBMCs, taken on the day of the yellow fever booster vaccination. This TCR was recovered from a man aged 25 to 40 who received the YFV17D yellow fever vaccine. In DNA form, the CDR3 reads TGCGCCAGCAGCTTATTCGACAGCTACGAGCAGTACTTC. This translates into CASSLFDSYEQYF.